This is a list of T cell receptor beta chains from one sample in a study of T and B cells in COVID-19 patients. TCRdb processed the multiplex PCR reads anew with MiXCR; each CDR3 protein has one entry. Among 13,000 or so distinct CDR3 sequences listed, approximately 30% were seen once. The sequenced material came from blood. Every receptor here comes from a human donor who had recovered from COVID-19. The CDR3 runs from the conserved cysteine through the conserved F or W. D genes are given only for firm matches. Size is stated for part of the rows, as once, few or many counts, or as a class when the clone is expanded.

abundance	d_gene	v_gene	j_gene	CDR3aa	CDR3nt
medium-sized	NA	TRBV19	TRBJ1-5	CASRALQKEGNQPQHF	TGTGCCAGTAGGGCTTTGCAGAAGGAGGGGAATCAGCCCCAGCATTTT
once	TRBD1	TRBV29-1	TRBJ1-2	CSVEDGQGALGYTF	TGCAGCGTTGAAGACGGACAGGGGGCACTTGGCTACACCTTC
many	NA	TRBV27	TRBJ2-2	CASSSYRELFF	TGTGCCAGCAGTTCCTATCGGGAGCTGTTTTTT
NA	NA	TRBV14	TRBJ2-1	CASSQITKGSQFF	TGTGCCAGCAGCCAAATAACCAAGGGTTCTCAGTTCTTC
many	TRBD2	TRBV5-6	TRBJ2-3	CASNRGLVADTQYF	TGTGCCAGCAACCGGGGACTAGTAGCAGATACGCAGTATTTT
medium-sized	TRBD2	TRBV5-5	TRBJ2-7	CASSSGLAGYEQYF	TGTGCCAGCAGCTCGGGACTAGCGGGGTACGAGCAGTACTTC
medium-sized	NA	TRBV19	TRBJ1-1	CASSIRTDTEAFF	TGTGCCAGTAGTATAAGGACCGACACTGAAGCTTTCTTT
few	TRBD2	TRBV10-3	TRBJ2-7	CAISGGGTQSYEQYF	TGTGCCATCAGTGGGGGGGGTACCCAGAGCTACGAGCAGTACTTC
medium-sized	NA	TRBV29-1	TRBJ2-7	CSVGGGAGQTYEQYF	TGCAGCGTTGGGGGTGGAGCGGGACAGACCTACGAGCAGTACTTC
many	TRBD2	TRBV18	TRBJ2-5	CASSPRTSGGGQETQYF	TGTGCCAGCTCACCCCGGACTAGCGGGGGGGGCCAAGAGACCCAGTACTTC
NA	NA	TRBV7-2	TRBJ2-1	CASSLEGGTFYNEQFF	TGTGCCAGCAGCTTAGAGGGCGGGACTTTCTACAATGAGCAGTTCTTC
medium-sized	NA	TRBV5-5	TRBJ1-6	CASSSGTDNSPLHF	TGTGCCAGCAGCTCTGGGACGGATAATTCACCCCTCCACTTT
many	TRBD2	TRBV15	TRBJ2-4	CATSRDWGAGGHKNIQYF	TGTGCCACCAGCAGAGATTGGGGAGCGGGGGGGCACAAAAACATTCAGTACTTC
NA	NA	TRBV20-1	TRBJ2-2	CSAPGRSTGELFF	TGCAGTGCACCGGGACGCAGCACCGGGGAGCTGTTTTTT
medium-sized	TRBD2	TRBV19	TRBJ2-5	CASSTTGTKVAETQYF	TGTGCCAGTAGTACAACCGGGACTAAGGTAGCGGAGACCCAGTACTTC
few	TRBD2	TRBV7-6	TRBJ2-7	CASSTLAGGQSEQYF	TGTGCCAGCAGCACCTTAGCGGGGGGGCAGAGCGAGCAGTACTTC
few	NA	TRBV6-1	TRBJ2-7	CASSEGWQGPYEQYF	TGTGCCAGCAGTGAAGGCTGGCAGGGTCCCTACGAGCAGTACTTC
NA	NA	TRBV7-9	TRBJ2-5	CASSLGQRETQYF	TGTGCCAGCAGCTTAGGGCAGCGGGAGACCCAGTACTTC
many	TRBD1	TRBV6-1	TRBJ2-7	CASSEQGASYEQYF	TGTGCCAGCAGTGAACAGGGGGCCTCCTACGAGCAGTACTTC
NA	NA	TRBV5-6	TRBJ2-2	CASSSTDMTGELFF	TGTGCCAGCAGCTCCACCGACATGACCGGGGAGCTGTTTTTT
once	TRBD1	TRBV5-1	TRBJ1-4	CASSITGTGKEKLFF	TGCGCCAGCAGCATCACCGGGACAGGGAAGGAAAAACTGTTTTTT
NA	NA	TRBV7-6	TRBJ1-4	CASSLAPRVGEKLFF	TGTGCCAGCAGCTTAGCCCCCCGGGTTGGTGAAAAACTGTTTTTT
few	NA	TRBV6-4	TRBJ2-1	CASSPSQHNEQFF	TGTGCCAGCAGTCCATCTCAACACAATGAGCAGTTCTTC
NA	NA	TRBV6-5	TRBJ2-7	CASSYSGETYEQYF	TGTGCCAGCAGTTACTCGGGGGAAACCTACGAGCAGTACTTC
many	NA	TRBV30	TRBJ1-1	CAWSVTRDRMNTEAFF	TGTGCCTGGAGTGTAACCAGGGACCGAATGAACACTGAAGCTTTCTTT
medium-sized	NA	TRBV6-5	TRBJ2-2	CASTSFRRNTGELFF	TGTGCCAGCACCAGCTTTAGGCGAAACACCGGGGAGCTGTTTTTT
few	NA	TRBV7-2	TRBJ2-1	CASSATGNRYNEQFF	TGTGCCAGCAGCGCAACAGGGAATAGGTACAATGAGCAGTTCTTC
NA	TRBD2	TRBV30	TRBJ2-1	CAWSLFAGTRDYNEQFF	TGTGCCTGGAGTCTTTTCGCCGGGACTAGAGACTACAATGAGCAGTTCTTC
many	TRBD2	TRBV6-5	TRBJ2-7	CASSNQRGSSYEQYF	TGTGCCAGCAGTAACCAGCGGGGTAGCTCCTACGAGCAGTACTTC
medium-sized	NA	TRBV19	TRBJ2-2	CASSIISGTGELFF	TGTGCCAGTAGTATAATCTCAGGAACCGGGGAGCTGTTTTTT
many	NA	TRBV6-1	TRBJ2-7	CASSGGISYEQYF	TGTGCCAGCAGCGGGGGCATATCCTACGAGCAGTACTTC
NA	TRBD1	TRBV5-1	TRBJ1-2	CASSFVGTANDPDYGYTF	TGCGCCAGCAGCTTTGTAGGGACAGCTAACGATCCTGACTATGGCTACACCTTC
NA	TRBD2	TRBV5-3	TRBJ2-1	CARSLGGGGGPYNEQFF	TGTGCCAGAAGCTTGGGGGGCGGCGGGGGGCCCTACAATGAGCAGTTCTTC
NA	TRBD2	TRBV29-1	TRBJ2-3	CSVRGLAGVTDTQYF	TGCAGCGTTAGGGGACTAGCGGGGGTAACAGATACGCAGTATTTT
medium-sized	NA	TRBV11-1	TRBJ2-5	CASSFGIGGGETQYF	TGTGCCAGCAGCTTTGGTATAGGAGGGGGCGAGACCCAGTACTTC
NA	TRBD2	TRBV7-9	TRBJ2-2	CASSLVGTTPTGELFF	TGTGCCAGCAGCTTAGTTGGGACTACCCCCACCGGGGAGCTGTTTTTT
NA	NA	TRBV11-1	TRBJ2-7	CASSSLRPSNEQYF	TGTGCCAGCAGCTCCCTCCGTCCGTCAAACGAGCAGTACTTC
few	TRBD1	TRBV19	TRBJ1-1	CASSVGTGNSFRLNTEAFF	TGTGCCAGTAGTGTTGGGACAGGGAATTCCTTTAGATTGAACACTGAAGCTTTCTTT
few	NA	TRBV6-1	TRBJ1-6	CASSERMRGPVFDSPLHF	TGTGCCAGCAGTGAAAGGATGAGGGGCCCGGTATTCGATTCACCCCTCCACTTT
NA	NA	TRBV5-6	TRBJ1-5	CASSPHGSLGNQPQHF	TGTGCCAGCAGCCCCCATGGGAGCTTGGGCAATCAGCCCCAGCATTTT
NA	NA	TRBV20-1	TRBJ2-7	CSASRPGQSSYEQYF	TGCAGTGCTAGCCGGCCAGGGCAGTCCTCCTACGAGCAGTACTTC
NA	NA	TRBV5-6	TRBJ1-1	CASSLELNSEAFF	TGTGCCAGCAGCCTGGAACTGAACTCTGAAGCTTTCTTT
medium-sized	TRBD1	TRBV6-1	TRBJ2-1	CASSAETGVHEQFF	TGTGCCAGCAGTGCCGAAACAGGGGTCCATGAGCAGTTCTTC
NA	TRBD1	TRBV7-9	TRBJ2-3	CASSRGQESTDTQYF	TGTGCCAGCAGCCGGGGACAGGAGAGCACAGATACGCAGTATTTT
many	NA	TRBV18	TRBJ1-3	CASSPPRATSDTIYF	TGTGCCAGCTCACCACCTAGGGCCACCTCAGACACCATATATTTT
NA	TRBD1	TRBV20-1	TRBJ2-2	CSARDRLGSGELFF	TGCAGTGCTAGGGACAGGCTTGGGTCCGGGGAGCTGTTTTTT
few	NA	TRBV5-4	TRBJ1-3	CASSPRSGNTIYF	TGTGCCAGCAGCCCCAGGTCTGGAAACACCATATATTTT
few	TRBD1	TRBV10-3	TRBJ1-1	CAISGQGVNTEAFF	TGTGCCATCAGTGGACAGGGAGTGAACACTGAAGCTTTCTTT
many	NA	TRBV13	TRBJ1-4	CASSSGATNEKLFF	TGTGCCAGCAGCTCAGGGGCAACTAATGAAAAACTGTTTTTT
few	TRBD1	TRBV12-3/TRBV12-4	TRBJ2-5	CASSPDPDRGSETQYF	TGTGCCAGCAGCCCCGACCCGGACAGGGGTTCAGAGACCCAGTACTTC
medium-sized	NA	TRBV27	TRBJ2-3	CASSSSGDPDTQYF	TGTGCCAGCAGTTCATCAGGGGACCCAGATACGCAGTATTTT
medium-sized	NA	TRBV27	TRBJ1-6	CASSSKGGNSPLHF	TGTGCCAGCAGTTCCAAGGGCGGTAATTCACCCCTCCACTTT
NA	TRBD1	TRBV6-5	TRBJ2-5	CASSSGQFKETQYF	TGTGCCAGCAGTTCGGGACAGTTTAAAGAGACCCAGTACTTC
medium-sized	TRBD1	TRBV6-5	TRBJ2-5	CASTWRQGWETQYF	TGTGCCAGCACTTGGCGACAGGGTTGGGAGACCCAGTACTTC
many	NA	TRBV5-4	TRBJ2-2	CASSFMLGSELFF	TGTGCCAGCAGCTTTATGTTGGGATCAGAGCTGTTTTTT
few	NA	TRBV6-5	TRBJ1-2	CASSEETANNYGYTF	TGTGCCAGCAGTGAAGAAACGGCTAATAACTATGGCTACACCTTC
NA	TRBD1	TRBV12-3/TRBV12-4	TRBJ1-2	CASSPGQGIVPGYTF	TGTGCCAGCAGTCCCGGACAGGGGATCGTCCCTGGCTACACCTTC
NA	TRBD2	TRBV6-5	TRBJ2-3	CAISDYGGSADTQYF	TGTGCCATCAGTGATTACGGGGGGAGCGCAGATACGCAGTATTTT
NA	NA	TRBV20-1	TRBJ2-7	CSAVTSSLTEQYF	TGCAGTGCAGTTACTAGTAGTCTGACCGAGCAGTACTTC